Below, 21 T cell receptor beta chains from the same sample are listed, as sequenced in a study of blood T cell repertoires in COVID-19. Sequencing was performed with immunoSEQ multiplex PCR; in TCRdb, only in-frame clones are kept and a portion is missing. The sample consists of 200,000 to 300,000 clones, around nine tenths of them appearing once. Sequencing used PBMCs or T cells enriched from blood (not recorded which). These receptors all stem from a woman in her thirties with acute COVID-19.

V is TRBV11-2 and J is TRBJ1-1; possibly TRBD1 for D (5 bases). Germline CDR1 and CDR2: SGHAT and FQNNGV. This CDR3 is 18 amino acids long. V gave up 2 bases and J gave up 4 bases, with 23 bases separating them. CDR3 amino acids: CASSLPSGSWGGGTEAFF. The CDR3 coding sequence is TGTGCCAGCAGCTTACCCTCCGGGTCGTGGGGGGGTGGCACTGAAGCTTTCTTT.

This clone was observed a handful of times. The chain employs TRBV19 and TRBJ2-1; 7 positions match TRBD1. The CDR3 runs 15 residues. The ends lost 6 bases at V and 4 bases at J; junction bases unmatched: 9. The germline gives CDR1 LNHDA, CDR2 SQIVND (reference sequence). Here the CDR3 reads CASRTSGQTYNEQFF. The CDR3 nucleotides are TGTGCCAGTAGGACCTCGGGACAGACATACAATGAGCAGTTCTTC. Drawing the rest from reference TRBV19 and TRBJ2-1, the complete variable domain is DGGITQSPKYLFRKEGQNVTLSCEQNLNHDAMYWYRQDPGQGLRLIYYSQIVNDFQKGDIAEGYSVSREKKESFPLTVTSAQKNPTAFYLCASRTSGQTYNEQFFGPGTRLTVL.

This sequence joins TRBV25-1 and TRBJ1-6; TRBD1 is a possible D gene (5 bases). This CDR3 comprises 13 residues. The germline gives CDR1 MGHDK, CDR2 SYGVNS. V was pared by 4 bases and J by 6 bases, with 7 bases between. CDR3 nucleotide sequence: TGTGCCAGCAGTGGGCAGGGTAATTCACCCCTCCACTTT. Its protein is CASSGQGNSPLHF.

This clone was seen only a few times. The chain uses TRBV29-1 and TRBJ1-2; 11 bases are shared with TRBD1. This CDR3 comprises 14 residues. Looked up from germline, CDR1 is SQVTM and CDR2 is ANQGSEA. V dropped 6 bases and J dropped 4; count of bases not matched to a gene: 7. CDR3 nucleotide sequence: TGCAGCGTCCACCGAGGACAGGGGGCCTATGGCTACACCTTC. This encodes CSVHRGQGAYGYTF.

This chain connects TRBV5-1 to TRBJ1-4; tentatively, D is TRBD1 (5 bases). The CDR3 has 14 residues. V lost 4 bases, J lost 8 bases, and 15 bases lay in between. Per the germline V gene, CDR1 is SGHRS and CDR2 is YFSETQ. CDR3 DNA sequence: TGCGCCAGCAGCATCCGGGACTTGGGAGAAAAACTGTTTTTT. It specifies CASSIRDLGEKLFF.

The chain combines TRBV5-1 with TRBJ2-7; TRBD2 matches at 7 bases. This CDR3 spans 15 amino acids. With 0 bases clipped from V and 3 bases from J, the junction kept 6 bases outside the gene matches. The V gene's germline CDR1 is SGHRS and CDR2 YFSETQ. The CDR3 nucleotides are TGCGCCAGCAGCTTGGAGGGTAGCGGGTACTACGAGCAGTACTTC. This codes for CASSLEGSGYYEQYF.

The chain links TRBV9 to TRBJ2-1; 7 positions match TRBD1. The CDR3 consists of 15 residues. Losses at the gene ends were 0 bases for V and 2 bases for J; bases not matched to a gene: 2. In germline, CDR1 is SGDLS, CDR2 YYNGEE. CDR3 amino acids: CASSVEGAPYNEQFF. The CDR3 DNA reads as TGTGCCAGCAGCGTAGAGGGGGCCCCCTACAATGAGCAGTTCTTC.

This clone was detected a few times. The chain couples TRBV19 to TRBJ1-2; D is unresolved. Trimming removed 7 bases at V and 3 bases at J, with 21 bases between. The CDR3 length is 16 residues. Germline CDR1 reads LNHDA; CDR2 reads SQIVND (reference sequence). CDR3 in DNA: TGTGCCAGTACCACATTCGGGAGGAAGCAGGACTATGGCTACACCTTC. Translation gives CASTTFGRKQDYGYTF.

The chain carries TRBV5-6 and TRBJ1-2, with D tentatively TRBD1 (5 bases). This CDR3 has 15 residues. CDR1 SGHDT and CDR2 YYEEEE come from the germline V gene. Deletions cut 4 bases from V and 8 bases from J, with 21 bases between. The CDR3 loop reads CASSPLGGVTGGYTF. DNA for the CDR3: TGTGCCAGCAGCCCCCTGGGGGGGGTAACCGGAGGCTACACCTTC.

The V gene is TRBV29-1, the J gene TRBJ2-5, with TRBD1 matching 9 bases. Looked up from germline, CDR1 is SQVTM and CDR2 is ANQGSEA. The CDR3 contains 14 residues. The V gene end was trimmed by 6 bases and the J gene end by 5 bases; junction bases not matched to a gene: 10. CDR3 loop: CSVAGTGWGETQYF. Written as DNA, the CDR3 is TGCAGCGTAGCCGGGACAGGGTGGGGGGAGACCCAGTACTTC.

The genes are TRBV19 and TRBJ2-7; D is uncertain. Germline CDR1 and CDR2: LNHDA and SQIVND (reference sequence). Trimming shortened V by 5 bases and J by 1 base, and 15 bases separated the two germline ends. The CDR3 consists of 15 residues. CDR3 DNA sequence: TGTGCCAGTAGTTTTGAGGCCTCCTCATCCTACGAGCAGTACTTC. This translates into CASSFEASSSYEQYF.

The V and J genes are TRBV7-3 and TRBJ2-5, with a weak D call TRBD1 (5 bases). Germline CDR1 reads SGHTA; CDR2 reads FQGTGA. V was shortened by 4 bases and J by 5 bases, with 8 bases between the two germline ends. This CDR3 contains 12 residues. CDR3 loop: CASSSPGETQYF. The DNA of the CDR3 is TGTGCCAGCAGCTCTCCAGGGGAGACCCAGTACTTC.

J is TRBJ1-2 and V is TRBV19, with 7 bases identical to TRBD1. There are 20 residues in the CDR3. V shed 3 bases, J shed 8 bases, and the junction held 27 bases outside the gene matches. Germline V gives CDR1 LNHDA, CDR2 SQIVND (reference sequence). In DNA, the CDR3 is TGTGCCAGTAGTATCGCTACACAGTTCGGGACAGTTCCACCCCAATCCGGCTACACCTTC. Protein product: CASSIATQFGTVPPQSGYTF.

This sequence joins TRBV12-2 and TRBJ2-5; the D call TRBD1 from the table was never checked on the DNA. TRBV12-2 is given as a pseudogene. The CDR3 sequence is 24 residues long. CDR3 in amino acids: CASRLGYQRTDPAPKKRYQETQYF. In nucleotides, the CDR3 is TGTGCAAGTCGCTTAGGTTACCAAAGGACAGACCCGGCACCCAAAAAGAGGTACCAAGAGACCCAGTACTTC.

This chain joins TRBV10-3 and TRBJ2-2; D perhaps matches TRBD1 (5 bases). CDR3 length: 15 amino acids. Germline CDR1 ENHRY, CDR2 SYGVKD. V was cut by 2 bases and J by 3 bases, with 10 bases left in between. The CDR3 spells CAISERGLDTGELFF. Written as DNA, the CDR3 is TGTGCCATCAGTGAGAGGGGCCTGGACACCGGGGAGCTGTTTTTT.

This chain's CDR3 is CASSHAGRGASGANVLTF. The CDR3 DNA reads TGTGCCAGCAGCCACGCGGGCAGGGGGGCTTCTGGGGCCAACGTCCTGACTTTC. This rearrangement joins TRBV3-1 (or the pseudogene TRBV3-2) to TRBJ2-6, with D perhaps matching TRBD1 (7 bases). CDR3 length: 18 residues. V lost 3 bases and J 1 base, leaving 16 bases between the germline ends. CDR1 and CDR2 from the germline V gene are LGHDT and YNNKEL (reference sequence).

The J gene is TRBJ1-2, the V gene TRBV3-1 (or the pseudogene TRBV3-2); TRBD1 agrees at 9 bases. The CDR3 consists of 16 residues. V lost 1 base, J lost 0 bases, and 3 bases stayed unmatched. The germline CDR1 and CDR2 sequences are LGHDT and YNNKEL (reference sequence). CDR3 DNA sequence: TGTGCCAGCAGCCAAGGGGGGACAGGGACTAACTATGGCTACACCTTC. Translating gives CASSQGGTGTNYGYTF.

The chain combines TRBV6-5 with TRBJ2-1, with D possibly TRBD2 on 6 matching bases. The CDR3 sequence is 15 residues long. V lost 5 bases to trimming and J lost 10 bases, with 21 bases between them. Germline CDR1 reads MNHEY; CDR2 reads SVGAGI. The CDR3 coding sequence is TGTGCCAGCAGTAACAATGGGGGGACCCTTGGGGAGCAGTTCTTC. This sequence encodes CASSNNGGTLGEQFF.

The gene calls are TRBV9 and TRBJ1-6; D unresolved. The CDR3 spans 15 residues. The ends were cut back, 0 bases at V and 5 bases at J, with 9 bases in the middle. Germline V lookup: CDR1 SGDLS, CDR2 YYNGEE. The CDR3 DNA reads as TGTGCCAGCAGCGTAGCTACAGCAGATAATTCACCCCTCCACTTT. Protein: CASSVATADNSPLHF.

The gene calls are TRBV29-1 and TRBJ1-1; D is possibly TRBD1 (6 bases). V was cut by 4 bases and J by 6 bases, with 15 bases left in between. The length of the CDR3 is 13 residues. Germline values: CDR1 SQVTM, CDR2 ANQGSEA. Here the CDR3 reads CSVGDRRQAEAFF. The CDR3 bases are TGCAGCGTTGGTGACAGGCGTCAGGCTGAAGCTTTCTTT.

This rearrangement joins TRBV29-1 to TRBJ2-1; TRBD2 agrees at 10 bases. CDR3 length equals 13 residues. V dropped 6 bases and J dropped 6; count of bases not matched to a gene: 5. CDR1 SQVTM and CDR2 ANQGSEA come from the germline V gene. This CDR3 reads CSVTSGVSNEQFF. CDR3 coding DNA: TGCAGCGTAACTAGCGGGGTAAGCAATGAGCAGTTCTTC.